The 23 T cell receptor beta chains presented below share a single source sample, sequenced in a study of tumor-infiltrating lymphocytes in primary liver carcinoma. TCR beta cDNA was reverse-transcribed from 500 to 550 ng of total RNA. The reaction used a constant-region primer and ProtoScript II reverse transcriptase. Three nested multiplex PCR rounds, a slightly modified ARM-PCR method, built the TCR beta libraries. PCR rounds one and two used TRBV1-TRBV30 forward primers with a C-beta reverse primer for approximately 10 cycles each. TCRdb fed the multiplex PCR reads into MiXCR, producing one record per CDR3 protein. The table shows roughly 330,000 distinct CDR3 sequences, with roughly 61% occurring only once. Unsorted whole blood yielded the blood RNA, and germline DNA was also extracted. Sequencing was performed on peripheral blood. All receptors come from a man aged 35 to 55 with primary liver carcinoma and hepatitis B virus infection.

This clonotype is a singleton in its sample. The junction does not match germline at one end; this may be a read error. The chain links TRBV6-2 or TRBV6-3 to TRBJ2-2; possible D gene TRBD1, 6 bases. The length of the CDR3 is 16 residues. Germline V gives CDR1 MNHEY, CDR2 SVGEGT. The CDR3 DNA sequence: TGTGCCAGCAGTCAACCGGACAGAGTGAACACCGGGGAGCTGATTTTT. Protein: CASSQPDRVNTGELIF.

A remark on this clonotype: It may be a read error: a sequence one base away is much more abundant. The J gene is TRBJ1-2, the V gene TRBV6-2 or TRBV6-3; no clear D gene. The CDR3 sequence is 12 residues long. Germline V gene data show CDR1 as MNHEY and CDR2 as SVGEGT. The CDR3 nucleotides read TGTGCCAGCATTTACTCCCTTGGGGGCTACACCTTC. This codes for CASIYSLGGYTF.

A word on this clonotype: A much larger clone differs from this one at a single base, so this may be a read error. The rearrangement joins TRBV12-3 or TRBV12-4 to TRBJ1-2; 10 positions agree with TRBD1. Unmatched junction bases numbered 4, after V lost 4 bases and J lost 5 bases. The CDR3 has 14 residues. CDR3 loop: CASSSDRGLYGYTF. CDR3 DNA: TGTGCCAGCAGTTCTGACAGGGGGCTGTATGGCTACACCTTC.

In its sample, this clonotype ranks as medium-sized. The chain joins TRBV11-1 to TRBJ1-1; D is undetermined. Germline assignment: CDR1 SGHAT and CDR2 FQDESV (reference sequence). The CDR3 has 14 amino acids. The V end was cut by 5 bases, the J end by 0 bases, with 10 bases between. This chain's CDR3 is CASSRNDLNTEAFF. In DNA, the CDR3 is TGTGCCAGCAGCCGCAACGATCTGAACACTGAAGCTTTCTTT.

Notes on this clonotype: This is likely a read error, given that the CDR3 carries no conserved phenylalanine or tryptophan at its end. DNA for the CDR3: TGTACCAGCATTAGGACAGGGAGAAGCTCCTACGAGCAGTACCTC. This encodes CTSIRTGRSSYEQYL. The chain joins TRBV6-5 to TRBJ2-7, with 8 bases that match TRBD1. CDR1 MNHEY and CDR2 SVGAGI come from the germline V gene. The CDR3 is 15 amino acids.

Points on this clonotype: One junction end disagrees with the germline gene, perhaps due to a read error. The gene calls are TRBV6-6 and TRBJ2-1; tentatively, D is TRBD2 (6 bases). Per germline, CDR1 MNHNY and CDR2 SVGAGI (reference sequence). The CDR3 loop spans 15 amino acids. The CDR3 region has the DNA TGTGCCAACAGTGGAGGGAAGTGGTTACACAATGAGCAGTTCTTC. It encodes CANSGGKWLHNEQFF.

V is TRBV11-2 and J is TRBJ2-7, with a tentative D call TRBD2 (6 bases). CDR1 and CDR2 (germline): SGHAT, FQNNGV. This CDR3 has 15 amino acids. The V end lost 7 bases, the J end lost 3 bases, and 19 bases lay between the germline ends. The CDR3 bases are TGTGCCAGCAACTTTCTTAGCTGGAGGGACTACGAGCAGTACTTC. Protein: CASNFLSWRDYEQYF.

This chain links TRBV7-9 with TRBJ1-4, with D perhaps TRBD1 (6 bases). CDR1 is SEHNR, CDR2 FQNEAQ, per germline (reference sequence). The V end lost 5 bases, the J end lost 4 bases, and 14 bases lay between the germline ends. CDR3 size: 15 residues. CDR3 nucleotide sequence: TGTGCCAGCAGCCCCGGACAGTTAAATAATGAAAAACTGTTTTTT. Translated: CASSPGQLNNEKLFF.

This clonotype was seen a few times. This chain connects TRBV28 to TRBJ2-7; D possibly uses TRBD1 or TRBD2 (6 bases each). Trimming stripped 2 bases from V and 1 base from J, with 12 bases between. The CDR3 sequence is 15 residues long. Looked up from germline, CDR1 is MDHEN and CDR2 is SYDVKM. CDR3 DNA sequence: TGTGCCAGCAGTTTAGGGGGGCTTCCTTCCTACGAGCAGTACTTC. This encodes CASSLGGLPSYEQYF.

Remarks on this clonotype: The CDR3 carries no conserved terminal phenylalanine or tryptophan, so it likely arises from a read error. The chain links TRBV11-2 to TRBJ1-6; D is unclear. Germline assignment: CDR1 SGHAT and CDR2 FQNNGV. Trimming cost V 9 bases and J 0 bases, with 15 bases left between them. The CDR3 has 16 amino acids. This CDR3 is CASSTDSSSYNSPLHI. The CDR3 nucleotides read TGTGCCAGTAGCACCGATTCAAGCTCCTATAATTCACCCCTCCACATT.

Concerning this clonotype: A clone one base away is much larger, so this may be a read error. V gene TRBV6-5 combines with J gene TRBJ2-7; 9 bases map to TRBD1. In germline, CDR1 is MNHEY, CDR2 SVGAGI. This CDR3 comprises 14 residues. Here the CDR3 reads CDSSYRDRVDEQYF. In nucleotides, the CDR3 is TGTGACAGCAGTTACCGGGACAGGGTCGACGAGCAGTACTTC.

To note about this clonotype: A much larger clone lies one base from this, so it may be a read error. The chain links TRBV29-1 to TRBJ2-2; a weak D match, TRBD2 (5 bases). V was pared by 6 bases and J by 0 bases, with 20 bases between. From germline, CDR1 is SQVTM and CDR2 ANQGSEA. The CDR3 has 17 amino acids. The CDR3 coding sequence is TGCAGCGTCCTTCACTTACAAGGACTCACGAACACCGGGGAGCTGTTTTTT. Protein sequence: CSVLHLQGLTNTGELFF.

As to this clonotype: A read error may account for a junction end that differs from germline. The CDR3 is CASRYRGASVGEQYF. In nucleotides, the CDR3 is TGTGCTAGCAGATACCGGGGCGCTAGCGTGGGAGAGCAGTACTTC. V and J are TRBV6-2 or TRBV6-3 and TRBJ2-7; D might be TRBD2 (6 bases). The germline V gene has CDR1 MNHEY and CDR2 SVGEGT. This CDR3 is 15 amino acids long.

This clonotype was recorded only once. The chain is built from TRBV28 and TRBJ1-4, with TRBD1 identical over 9 bases. The J segment lost 4 bases and the V segment lost 7 bases, leaving 13 bases of the junction unmatched. CDR1 is MDHEN, CDR2 SYDVKM, per germline. The CDR3 length is 17 residues. The CDR3 nucleotides are TGTGCCAGCAATCCTACCAACAGGGGGCGAAATAATGAAAAACTGTTTTTT. Protein sequence: CASNPTNRGRNNEKLFF.

This clonotype was seen many times. The CDR3 nucleotides read TGTGCCAGCAGCCTGGGGACACAATCGTTCTACGAGCAGTACTTC. Translated: CASSLGTQSFYEQYF. This chain joins TRBV12-3 or TRBV12-4 and TRBJ2-7, with D tentatively TRBD1 (6 bases). V was shortened by 6 bases and J by 3 bases, with 18 bases between the two germline ends. This CDR3 region has 15 residues.

This chain uses TRBV13 with TRBJ2-5, with D possibly called TRBD1 or TRBD2 (6 bases each). From germline, CDR1 is PRHDT and CDR2 FYEKMQ (reference sequence). The CDR3 length is 16 residues. Trimming removed 5 bases from V and 3 bases from J, with 19 bases in between. CDR3 region: CASSGGPIASKETQYF. The DNA of the CDR3 is TGTGCCAGCAGCGGGGGGCCTATAGCGTCCAAAGAGACCCAGTACTTC.

The chain joins TRBV11-2 to TRBJ2-3; D not resolved. Trimming stripped 1 base from V and 3 bases from J, with 11 bases between. This CDR3 is built from 15 residues. In germline, CDR1 is SGHAT, CDR2 FQNNGV. This CDR3 is CASSLADGWTDTQYF. CDR3 nucleotide sequence: TGTGCCAGCAGCTTAGCCGACGGGTGGACAGATACGCAGTATTTT.

As for this clonotype: This may arise from a read error, as a much more abundant clone is one base away. The rearrangement uses TRBV10-3 and TRBJ2-2; tentatively, D is TRBD1 or TRBD2 (5 bases each). Per the germline V gene, CDR1 is ENHRY and CDR2 is SYGVKD. The V and J ends lost 5 bases and 9 bases respectively, with 22 bases between them. CDR3 size: 16 residues. CDR3 protein: CAISLNGRDGTWELFF. CDR3 DNA sequence: TGTGCCATCAGTCTCAACGGCCGGGACGGGACCTGGGAGCTGTTTTTT.

For this clonotype: A much bigger clone sits one base away, suggesting this may be a read error. This chain uses TRBV6-1 with TRBJ1-6, with D maybe TRBD1 (6 bases). CDR1 is MNHNS and CDR2 is SASEGT in the germline V gene. This CDR3 contains 13 residues. V gave up 10 bases and J gave up 7 bases, with 14 bases separating them. CDR3 sequence: CANVRDKNSPLHF. For the CDR3, the DNA is TGTGCCAACGTACGGGACAAGAATTCACCCCTCCACTTT.

Worth noting for this clonotype: A clone one base away is much larger, so this may be a read error. The CDR3 protein is CASSPKSNPGLAARSSYGQYF. The CDR3 nucleotides are TGCGCCAGCAGCCCAAAAAGCAACCCGGGACTAGCGGCAAGGAGCTCCTACGGGCAGTACTTC. The J gene is TRBJ2-7, the V gene TRBV4-1, with 11 bases fitting TRBD2. This CDR3 is 21 amino acids long. Looked up from germline, CDR1 is MGHRA and CDR2 is YSYEKL.

This rearrangement joins TRBV30 to TRBJ2-5; D is ambiguous. Germline assignment: CDR1 GTSNPN and CDR2 SVGIG (reference sequence). This CDR3 contains 11 residues. The germline V and J ends were trimmed by 4 bases and 4 bases, with 7 bases remaining between them. CDR3 coding DNA: TGTGCCTGGACCGGGTTAGAGACCCAGTACTTC. Its translation: CAWTGLETQYF. The variable domain in full, with the rest retrieved from reference TRBV30 and TRBJ2-5, is SQTIHQWPATLVQPVGSPLSLECTVEGTSNPNLYWYRQAAGRGLQLLFYSVGIGQISSEVPQNLSASRPQDRQFILSSKKLLLSDSGFYLCAWTGLETQYFGPGTRLLVL.

In this sample, this clonotype turned up many times. The chain recombines TRBV6-1 with TRBJ2-3; no reliable D call. Germline V gene lookup returns CDR1 MNHNS and CDR2 SASEGT. Trimming shortened V by 6 bases and J by 2 bases, and 6 bases separated the two germline ends. This CDR3 comprises 12 residues. In nucleotides, the CDR3 is TGTGCCAGCAGGACGGACACAGATACGCAGTATTTT. Amino acids: CASRTDTDTQYF.

As concerns this clonotype: A read error is possible here, since a much larger clone lies one base away. The chain employs TRBV6-1 and TRBJ1-5; 7 nucleotides align to TRBD1. The CDR3 is 15 residues long. In germline, CDR1 is MNHNS, CDR2 SASEGT. Here the CDR3 reads CVSSERTGSNQPQHF. As DNA, the CDR3 is TGTGTCAGCAGTGAGAGGACAGGCTCTAATCAGCCCCAGCATTTT.